This T cell receptor (beta chain) was recovered during a study of control samples from healthy donors and cancer patients. J gave up 4 bases and V 4 bases, and 11 bases lay outside the gene matches. Germline CDR1 MDHEN, CDR2 SYDVKM. The CDR3 is 16 residues long. This table comes from immunoSEQ multiplex PCR, and its TCRdb copy is limited to in-frame clones, with some not included. The sample holds 150,000 or so clones, 90% to 95% seen once. The V gene is TRBV28, the J gene TRBJ1-2; 8 bases map to TRBD1. The TCR comes from a man aged 40-49 years in good health. Material for sequencing was blood. CDR3 loop: CASSYLDRDLSYGYTF. The CDR3 DNA sequence: TGTGCCAGCAGTTACCTGGACAGGGACCTTTCCTATGGCTACACCTTC.